A single sample gave rise to the 27 T cell receptor beta chains below, sequenced in a study of vaccination and CD4 T cells after COVID-19. Cultured CD4+ T-cell DNA underwent Oncomine TCR Beta short-read sequencing. Genomic DNA was extracted from cultured CD4+ T cells. Via MiXCR, TCRdb re-called the PCR reads, giving one row per CDR3 protein. Seen here are 6,000 to 8,500 distinct CDR3 sequences, around a third observed once, and the top ten hold roughly a tenth. The treatment: approximately 11-day PBMC culture with coronavirus spike peptide pools or control peptides (ViraFEST assay). An unexposed donor provided the CD4+ T cells, which were collected before the COVID-19 pandemic (2011-2018). For these TCRs, the target antigens are not known. Sequencing was carried out using CD4+ T cells from blood, cultured in vitro. Receptors were obtained from a human donor in good health.

This sequence joins TRBV7-9 and TRBJ2-2; D possibly matches TRBD1 or TRBD2 (5 bases each). Trimming left V 5 bases short and J 5 bases short, with 21 bases between. This CDR3 contains 17 residues. Germline V lookup: CDR1 SEHNR, CDR2 FQNEAQ (reference sequence). The CDR3 nucleotides are TGTGCCAGCAGCAAGGTGGGGGATCTGGCCAGGACCGGGGAGCTGTTTTTT. Its translation is CASSKVGDLARTGELFF.

CDR3 sequence (DNA): TGTGCCAGCTCACCGGCAGCGGGAGGGCCGGAGACCCAGTACTTC. Its protein is CASSPAAGGPETQYF. This chain connects TRBV18 to TRBJ2-5; 10 positions agree with TRBD2. The CDR3 covers 15 residues. The germline gives CDR1 KGHSH, CDR2 LQKENI. J gave up 5 bases and V 3 bases, and 6 bases lay outside the gene matches.

This clonotype was recorded a few times. The chain carries TRBV7-9 and TRBJ2-3; D unresolved. Trimming removed 4 bases at V and 2 bases at J, with 1 base between. In germline, CDR1 is SEHNR, CDR2 FQNEAQ (reference sequence). This CDR3 region has 11 residues. The CDR3 region is CASSSTDTQYF. The CDR3 bases are TGTGCCAGCAGCTCCACAGATACGCAGTATTTT.

The chain joins TRBV20-1 to TRBJ2-1, with 10 nucleotides matching TRBD2. Germline values: CDR1 DFQATT, CDR2 SNEGSKA (reference sequence). J lost 9 bases, V lost 3 bases, and 11 bases had no gene match. This CDR3 is 15 amino acids long. CDR3 nucleotides: TGCAGTGCTAGTCCCGCTAGCGGGAGTTATAGTGAGCAGTTCTTC. Its translation is CSASPASGSYSEQFF.

The genes are TRBV28 and TRBJ2-7, with no clear D. Trimming took 5 bases from V and 4 from J, leaving 18 bases between them. Germline V gene lookup returns CDR1 MDHEN and CDR2 SYDVKM. The CDR3 consists of 15 residues. CDR3 DNA: TGTGCCAGCAGTCTCCCGCTAGTATCAGTATACGAGCAGTACTTC. It encodes CASSLPLVSVYEQYF.

By its share, this clonotype is medium-sized (0.01 to 0.1%). The CDR3 here is CASSPLLGGYTF. The DNA for the CDR3 is TGTGCCAGCAGCCCCCTCCTGGGCGGCTACACCTTC. This chain connects TRBV6-1 to TRBJ1-2; D uncertain. V was trimmed by 6 bases and J by 8 bases, leaving 13 bases between them. The germline gives CDR1 MNHNS, CDR2 SASEGT. This CDR3 contains 12 residues.

V is TRBV25-1 and J is TRBJ2-1; 12 bases fit TRBD2. The CDR3 contains 16 residues. Germline trimming cut 5 bases from V and 3 bases from J; bases unmatched to any gene: 5. Per germline, CDR1 MGHDK and CDR2 SYGVNS. DNA for the CDR3: TGTGCCAGCAGTATCTCGACTAGCGGGAGCTACAATGAGCAGTTCTTC. It encodes CASSISTSGSYNEQFF.

This clonotype came up a few times. The chain links TRBV7-2 to TRBJ2-7, with D unclear. The CDR3 has 15 residues. Germline V gene data show CDR1 as SGHTA and CDR2 as FQGNSA. The ends were cut back, 1 base at V and 6 bases at J, with 16 bases in the middle. CDR3 amino acids: CASSLGHRIRAEQYF. CDR3 DNA sequence: TGTGCCAGCAGCTTAGGGCACCGAATAAGGGCCGAGCAGTACTTC.

The rearrangement uses TRBV10-3 and TRBJ2-7; D unclear. V lost 2 bases and J lost 7, with 12 bases in between. Germline assignment: CDR1 ENHRY and CDR2 SYGVKD. The CDR3 spans 13 residues. The CDR3 loop is CAISERNLVEQYF. The CDR3 region has the DNA TGTGCCATCAGTGAGAGGAACCTCGTGGAGCAGTACTTC.

Note on this clonotype: Because the CDR3's place on the DNA is in doubt, the DNA is left out and the CDR3 is given as listed by TCRdb. This rearrangement joins TRBV6-1 to TRBJ1-2; the DNA was not compared with TRBD1, the D call given in the table. Germline CDR1 MNHNS, CDR2 SASEGT. The CDR3 adds up to 20 amino acids, both ends counted. The CDR3 sequence: CASSQLQGSYEQYFGPGYTF.

This clonotype was picked up a small number of times. The CDR3 nucleotides are TGTGCCAGCAGTTCACCGGGACAGGGCATGAACTATGGCTACACCTTC. Protein product: CASSSPGQGMNYGYTF. V usage is TRBV6-2 or TRBV6-3 and J usage is TRBJ1-2; TRBD1 matches 9 bases. Per germline, CDR1 MNHEY and CDR2 SVGEGT. The CDR3 extends over 16 amino acids. V lost 4 bases and J lost 2; bases outside the gene matches: 8.

This clonotype turned up a few times. The J gene is TRBJ2-7, the V gene TRBV7-6; the D is unclear. CDR1 is SGHVS, CDR2 FNYEAQ, per germline. Between the trimmed V and J ends, which lost 0 bases and 3 bases, there was a span of 6 bases. The CDR3 spans 13 residues. The CDR3 spells CASSLANGYEQYF. The CDR3 nucleotides are TGTGCCAGCAGCTTAGCTAATGGCTACGAGCAGTACTTC.

This clonotype was found once. The chain links TRBV30 to TRBJ2-5, with D possibly TRBD2 on 6 matching bases. V gave up 3 bases and J gave up 9 bases, with 11 bases separating them. The CDR3 is 11 amino acids. Germline CDR1 GTSNPN, CDR2 SVGIG (reference sequence). Here the CDR3 reads CAWSLREAQYF. The CDR3, as DNA: TGTGCCTGGAGCCTAAGGGAGGCCCAGTACTTC.

The chain links TRBV7-9 to TRBJ2-7; perhaps D is TRBD1 or TRBD2 (5 bases each). The CDR3 covers 16 residues. Trimming removed 5 bases from V and 11 bases from J, with 28 bases in between. The germline gives CDR1 SEHNR, CDR2 FQNEAQ (reference sequence). This CDR3 is CASSPRAGQGAGAEYF. The CDR3 DNA follows: TGTGCCAGCAGCCCCCGAGCCGGCCAGGGCGCCGGGGCGGAGTACTTC. The full variable domain, with the rest looked up from reference TRBV7-9 and TRBJ2-7, is DTGVSQNPRHKITKRGQNVTFRCDPISEHNRLYWYRQTLGQGPEFLTYFQNEAQLEKSRLLSDRFSAERPKGSFSTLEIQRTEQGDSAMYLCASSPRAGQGAGAEYFGPGTRLTVT.

There are a few counts of this clonotype. This chain connects TRBV28 to TRBJ2-7, with 14 positions matching TRBD2. CDR1 and CDR2 from the germline V gene are MDHEN and SYDVKM. The CDR3 consists of 17 residues. After removal of 5 bases from V and 6 bases from J, the junction contained 12 bases not matched to a gene. The CDR3 reads CASSPPLGTSGSGEQYF. CDR3 in DNA: TGTGCCAGCAGTCCACCCCTCGGGACTAGCGGGAGTGGCGAGCAGTACTTC.

V gene TRBV6-2 or TRBV6-3 combines with J gene TRBJ2-7; D not certain. V was shortened by 6 bases and J by 0 bases, with 6 bases between the two germline ends. The CDR3 consists of 12 residues. Germline values: CDR1 MNHEY, CDR2 SVGEGT. The CDR3: CASSLRSYEQYF. The CDR3 DNA is TGTGCCAGCAGCCTCCGCTCCTACGAGCAGTACTTC.

This clonotype was detected only a few times. The chain joins TRBV7-9 to TRBJ2-5; TRBD2 matches at 10 bases. The CDR3 is 14 residues long. Looked up from germline, CDR1 is SEHNR and CDR2 is FQNEAQ (reference sequence). Trimming at V came to 5 bases and at J to 3 bases, leaving 3 bases not matched to a gene. The CDR3 region is CASSRLAGEETQYF. In nucleotides, the CDR3 is TGTGCCAGCAGCCGCCTAGCGGGAGAAGAGACCCAGTACTTC.

This clonotype was picked up a small number of times. This chain connects TRBV20-1 to TRBJ1-1, with 10 nucleotides matching TRBD1. Trimming removed 5 bases from V and 5 bases from J; junction bases left unmatched: 8. Germline V gene data show CDR1 as DFQATT and CDR2 as SNEGSKA (reference sequence). The CDR3 runs to 14 residues. The DNA for the CDR3 is TGCAGTGCTTTCAGACGGACAGGGGGTACTGAAGCTTTCTTT. This codes for CSAFRRTGGTEAFF.

The chain is built from TRBV20-1 and TRBJ1-1; no clear D gene. The CDR3 is made up of 14 amino acids. Germline values: CDR1 DFQATT, CDR2 SNEGSKA (reference sequence). Trimming shortened V by 6 bases and J by 1 base, and 15 bases separated the two germline ends. The CDR3 reads CSAPPFRQNTEAFF. The CDR3 coding sequence is TGCAGTGCCCCCCCCTTCAGGCAGAACACTGAAGCTTTCTTT.

In its sample, this clonotype was seen once. This may be a read error: a much more frequent sequence differs by one nucleotide. The rearrangement joins TRBV20-1 to TRBJ2-5; 8 bases are a match to TRBD1. V trimming: 3 bases; J trimming: 9 bases; junction bases outside the gene matches: 15. CDR3 length: 15 residues. Germline V gives CDR1 DFQATT, CDR2 SNEGSKA (reference sequence). The CDR3 protein is CSARAPRGDRRPQYF. The CDR3 region has the DNA TGCAGTGCTAGGGCCCCCCGTGGGGACAGGAGGCCCCAGTACTTC.

With regard to this clonotype: With a much larger clone just one base away, this may be a read error. V gene TRBV6-1 combines with J gene TRBJ2-5; 11 nucleotides match TRBD2. CDR1 is MNHNS and CDR2 is SASEGT in the germline V gene. The CDR3 runs 16 residues. CDR3 bases: TGTGCCAGCAGTGGATATAGCGGGAGGGCCGGGGAGACCCACTACTTC. It translates to CASSGYSGRAGETHYF.

The V gene is TRBV27, the J gene TRBJ1-5, with D unresolved. Germline V gene data show CDR1 as MNHEY and CDR2 as SMNVEV (reference sequence). Trimming cost V 2 bases and J 0 bases, with 5 bases left between them. CDR3 length: 14 residues. The CDR3 loop reads CASSLAFSNQPQHF. In DNA, the CDR3 is TGTGCCAGCAGTTTAGCATTTAGCAATCAGCCCCAGCATTTT.

This clonotype was counted between two and nine times. V usage is TRBV20-1 and J usage is TRBJ2-1, with D possibly TRBD1 on 6 matching bases. Germline CDR1 is DFQATT and CDR2 is SNEGSKA (reference sequence). Deletions cut 1 base from V and 7 bases from J, with 23 bases between. The CDR3 covers 17 residues. This CDR3 reads CSARGPYGQPMGNEQFF. The CDR3 bases are TGCAGTGCTAGAGGCCCCTATGGACAGCCTATGGGTAATGAGCAGTTCTTC.

This clonotype was detected only a few times. The chain combines TRBV7-2 with TRBJ1-6, with a weak D call TRBD1 (5 bases). Trimming left V 4 bases short and J 4 bases short, with 5 bases between. This CDR3 is built from 13 residues. In germline, CDR1 is SGHTA, CDR2 FQGNSA. As DNA, the CDR3 is TGTGCCAGCAGCTCAGGGTATAATTCACCCCTCCACTTT. Its protein is CASSSGYNSPLHF.

The V gene is TRBV7-8, the J gene TRBJ2-2; D remains unclear. Germline V CDR1 and CDR2: SGHVS, FQNEAQ. Trimming shortened V by 1 base and J by 7 bases, and 1 base separated the two germline ends. CDR3 length: 11 amino acids. In DNA, the CDR3 is TGTGCCAGCAGCTTAGACGGGGAGCTGTTTTTT. Translation: CASSLDGELFF.

The chain's CDR3 is CSASLRSGNTIYF. CDR3 DNA sequence: TGCAGTGCTTCACTACGCTCTGGAAACACCATATATTTT. The chain recombines TRBV20-1 with TRBJ1-3, with D uncertain. This CDR3 region has 13 residues. Per the germline V gene, CDR1 is DFQATT and CDR2 is SNEGSKA (reference sequence). The V gene lost 5 bases and the J gene lost 0 bases, with 8 bases spanning the gap.

The chain recombines TRBV7-9 with TRBJ2-7; 10 bases are shared with TRBD2. Per germline, CDR1 SEHNR and CDR2 FQNEAQ (reference sequence). After removal of 5 bases from V and 3 bases from J, the junction contained 4 bases not matched to a gene. CDR3 length: 14 residues. The CDR3 DNA follows: TGTGCCAGCAGCGGGGTAGCGGGAGGCTACGAGCAGTACTTC. It encodes CASSGVAGGYEQYF. The full variable domain, rest sourced from reference TRBV7-9 and TRBJ2-7, is DTGVSQNPRHKITKRGQNVTFRCDPISEHNRLYWYRQTLGQGPEFLTYFQNEAQLEKSRLLSDRFSAERPKGSFSTLEIQRTEQGDSAMYLCASSGVAGGYEQYFGPGTRLTVT.